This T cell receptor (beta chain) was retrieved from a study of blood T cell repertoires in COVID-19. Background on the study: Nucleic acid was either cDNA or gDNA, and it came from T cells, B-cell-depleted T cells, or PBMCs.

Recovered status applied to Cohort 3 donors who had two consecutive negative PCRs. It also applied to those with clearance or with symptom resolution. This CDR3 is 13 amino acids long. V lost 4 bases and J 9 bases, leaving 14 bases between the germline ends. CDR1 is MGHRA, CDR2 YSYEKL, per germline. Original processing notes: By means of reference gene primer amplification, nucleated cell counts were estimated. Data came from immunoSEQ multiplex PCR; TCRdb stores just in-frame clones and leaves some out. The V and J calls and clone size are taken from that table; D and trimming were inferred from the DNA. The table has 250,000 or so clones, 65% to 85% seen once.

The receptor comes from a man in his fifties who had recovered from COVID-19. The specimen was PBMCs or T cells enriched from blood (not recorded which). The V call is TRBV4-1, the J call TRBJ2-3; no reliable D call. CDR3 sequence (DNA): TGCGCCAGCAGCCTCCCAGCCGCGGAGACGCAGTATTTT. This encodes CASSLPAAETQYF.